The 8 T cell receptor beta chains reported below all come from one sample, sequenced in a study of shared T cell receptors in the human thymus. Assay: immunoSEQ multiplex PCR; the TCRdb copy retains only in-frame clones and omits some. Found here are about 730,000 clones, approximately 85% of them singletons; the top ten hold around 0.01%. The same sample was also used in a study of human thymus T cells.

The sequenced sample was thymocytes. The receptors originated from a girl less than two years old with a congenital heart defect.

V is TRBV5-1 and J is TRBJ2-1, with 12 positions matching TRBD2. V dropped 1 base and J dropped 6; count of bases not matched to a gene: 11. The CDR3 spans 18 residues. Germline assignment: CDR1 SGHRS and CDR2 YFSETQ. CDR3 DNA: TGCGCCAGCAGCTTGATACCTAGCGGGGGGGGCGGATTCAATGAGCAGTTCTTC. It yields the protein CASSLIPSGGGGFNEQFF.

This rearrangement joins TRBV27 to TRBJ2-2; the match to TRBD2 covers 7 bases. After removal of 5 bases from V and 3 bases from J, the junction contained 21 bases not matched to a gene. Germline V gene lookup returns CDR1 MNHEY and CDR2 SMNVEV (reference sequence). This CDR3 has 20 residues. The CDR3 sequence is CASSPRYRDHPRGDTGELFF. DNA for the CDR3: TGTGCCAGCAGTCCCCGATACCGGGACCACCCTCGGGGGGACACCGGGGAGCTGTTTTTT.

This chain's CDR3 is CASGLGAGGNTGELFF. DNA for the CDR3: TGTGCTAGTGGTTTGGGAGCGGGGGGAAACACCGGGGAGCTGTTTTTT. The chain is built from TRBV12-5 and TRBJ2-2; 9 bases align to TRBD2. The CDR3 has 16 amino acids. The J segment lost 2 bases and the V segment lost 1 base, leaving 2 bases of the junction unmatched. Germline V gives CDR1 LGHNT, CDR2 FRNRAP.

The rearrangement joins TRBV6-5 to TRBJ1-5; the D gene is possibly TRBD1 (5 bases). There are 14 residues in the CDR3. V dropped 5 bases and J dropped 7 bases, with 15 bases sitting between them. Germline V gives CDR1 MNHEY, CDR2 SVGAGI. CDR3 sequence reads: CASSPWGGDQPQHF. CDR3 nucleotides: TGTGCCAGCAGTCCCTGGGGCGGGGACCAGCCCCAGCATTTT.

The V gene is TRBV18, the J gene TRBJ1-6; TRBD1 is a possible D gene (6 bases). Trimming shortened V by 0 bases and J by 3 bases, and 18 bases separated the two germline ends. The CDR3 totals 19 residues. CDR1 and CDR2 from the germline V gene are KGHSH and LQKENI. CDR3 protein: CASSPPANEGQDYNSPLHF. The CDR3 coding sequence is TGTGCCAGCTCACCACCCGCAAACGAGGGACAAGACTATAATTCACCCCTCCACTTT.

The chain combines TRBV9 with TRBJ1-2; D is perhaps TRBD1 (6 bases). Trimming left V 3 bases short and J 5 bases short, with 20 bases between. CDR3 length: 16 amino acids. Germline CDR1 is SGDLS and CDR2 is YYNGEE. CDR3: CASSDRKQGGDYGYTF. The CDR3 nucleotides read TGTGCCAGCAGCGACCGAAAACAGGGAGGGGATTATGGCTACACCTTC.

The CDR3 is CATSRTVKPYDMNTEAFF. CDR3 DNA sequence: TGTGCCACCAGCCGTACCGTAAAGCCTTATGACATGAACACTGAAGCTTTCTTT. This sequence joins TRBV15 and TRBJ1-1; D remains unclear. The CDR3 length is 18 residues. V shed 5 bases and J shed 0 bases, with 22 bases lying between them. The germline CDR1 and CDR2 sequences are LNHNV and YYDKDF (reference sequence). Complete variable domain (other parts from reference TRBV15 and TRBJ1-1): DAMVIQNPRYQVTQFGKPVTLSCSQTLNHNVMYWYQQKSSQAPKLLFHYYDKDFNNEADTPDNFQSRRPNTSFCFLDIRSPGLGDTAMYLCATSRTVKPYDMNTEAFFGQGTRLTVV.

The V gene is TRBV10-2, the J gene TRBJ2-2; D is ambiguous. CDR1 and CDR2 (germline): WSHSY, SAAADI. The CDR3 has 16 amino acids. V lost 4 bases and J lost 5, with 17 bases in between. For the CDR3, the DNA is TGCGCCAGCAGTGGTCAAAGCCTTCCCGTAACCGGGGAGCTGTTTTTT. It translates to CASSGQSLPVTGELFF.